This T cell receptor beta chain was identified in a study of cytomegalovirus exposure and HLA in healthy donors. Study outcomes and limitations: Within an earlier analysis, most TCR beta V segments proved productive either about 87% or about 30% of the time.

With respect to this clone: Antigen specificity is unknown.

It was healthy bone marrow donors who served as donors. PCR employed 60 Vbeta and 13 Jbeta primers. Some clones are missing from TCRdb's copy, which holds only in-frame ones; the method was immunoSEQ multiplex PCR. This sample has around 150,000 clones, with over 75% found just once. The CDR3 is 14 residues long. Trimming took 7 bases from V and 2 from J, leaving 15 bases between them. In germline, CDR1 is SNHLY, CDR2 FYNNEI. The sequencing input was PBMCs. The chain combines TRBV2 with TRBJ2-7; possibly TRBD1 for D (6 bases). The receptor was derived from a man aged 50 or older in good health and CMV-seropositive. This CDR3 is CASKVDRNTYEQYF. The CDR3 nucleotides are TGTGCCAGCAAGGTCGACAGGAACACCTACGAGCAGTACTTC.